This T cell receptor (beta chain) was sequenced in a study of cytomegalovirus exposure and HLA in healthy donors. Notes on the study in general: The study listed approximately 160 cytomegalovirus-associated TCR beta chains.

This clone has just a few counts. Its matching antigen is unknown. Sequenced by immunoSEQ multiplex PCR; TCRdb stores in-frame clones only, minus some. This table holds some 84,000 clones, approximately 90% found once. The sequence was obtained from a man aged 30 to 45 in good health and CMV-seronegative. The material sequenced was PBMCs.

CDR3 bases: TGTGCCAGTAGTGCAAACATGAACACTGAAGCTTTCTTT. Translating gives CASSANMNTEAFF. This rearrangement joins TRBV19 to TRBJ1-1; D is undetermined. This CDR3 comprises 13 residues. Germline V gene sequence: CDR1 LNHDA, CDR2 SQIVND (reference sequence). V dropped 5 bases and J dropped 0 bases, with 7 bases sitting between them. Full variable domain (rest looked up from reference TRBV19 and TRBJ1-1): DGGITQSPKYLFRKEGQNVTLSCEQNLNHDAMYWYRQDPGQGLRLIYYSQIVNDFQKGDIAEGYSVSREKKESFPLTVTSAQKNPTAFYLCASSANMNTEAFFGQGTRLTVV.